This note documents a single T cell receptor beta chain sequence. Its cognate antigen is unknown. Clones were read by immunoSEQ multiplex PCR, and TCRdb kept only the in-frame ones, dropping some. The sample gives some 80,000 clones, around 89% of which show up once; 10% is in the top ten. This entry belongs to a study of T cell responses to AZD1222 COVID-19 vaccine. Findings and limits, study-wide: CD4 TCRs covered the whole spike, strongest at regions 160-218 and 743-854.

Trimming shortened V by 0 bases and J by 0 bases, and 11 bases separated the two germline ends. Looked up from germline, CDR1 is SGHRS and CDR2 is YFSETQ. This CDR3 is 16 amino acids long. The chain uses TRBV5-1 and TRBJ2-3; D is undetermined. Material: peripheral blood, obtained 28 days after the second dose of the MenACWY control vaccine. The sequence derives from an adult who received the MenACWY meningococcal vaccine as a control. The CDR3 coding sequence is TGCGCCAGCAGCTTGGGGTTTACAGCTAGCACAGATACGCAGTATTTT. It specifies CASSLGFTASTDTQYF.